A single count supports the clone carrying this T cell receptor beta chain. The sample is drawn from a study of shared clonotypes between healthy human individuals. As defined, naive CD8 cells were CD45RO-negative and positively selected for CCR7, with terminally differentiated effector memory CD45RA+ cells excluded. This CDR3 region has 18 residues. The ends lost 0 bases at V and 6 bases at J; junction bases unmatched: 7. Germline assignment: CDR1 SGHAT and CDR2 FQNNGV. Repertoires were generated with immunoSEQ multiplex PCR, while TCRdb's copy carries only in-frame clones and drops some. The sample has about 820,000 clones; almost 95% are singletons.

The V gene is TRBV11-2, the J gene TRBJ2-2, with TRBD2 matching 13 bases. The origin of this receptor is a man in his thirties or forties in good health. Input material: naive CD8+ T cells sorted from blood. The CDR3 DNA reads as TGTGCCAGCAGCTTAGATGGTGGACTAGCGGGAGAACCCGGGGAGCTGTTTTTT. It encodes CASSLDGGLAGEPGELFF.